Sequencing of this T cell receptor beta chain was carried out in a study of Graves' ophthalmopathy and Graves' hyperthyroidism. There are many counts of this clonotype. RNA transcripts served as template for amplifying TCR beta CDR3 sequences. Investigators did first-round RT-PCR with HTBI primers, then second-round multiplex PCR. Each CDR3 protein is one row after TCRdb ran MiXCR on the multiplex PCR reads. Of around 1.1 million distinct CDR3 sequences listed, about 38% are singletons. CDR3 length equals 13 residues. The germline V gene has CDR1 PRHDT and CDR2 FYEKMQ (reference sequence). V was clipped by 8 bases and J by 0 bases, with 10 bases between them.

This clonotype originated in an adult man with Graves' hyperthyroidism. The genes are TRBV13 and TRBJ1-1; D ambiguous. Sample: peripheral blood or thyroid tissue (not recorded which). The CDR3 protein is CASQQNMNTEAFF. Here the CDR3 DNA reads TGTGCCAGCCAACAGAACATGAACACTGAAGCTTTCTTT.